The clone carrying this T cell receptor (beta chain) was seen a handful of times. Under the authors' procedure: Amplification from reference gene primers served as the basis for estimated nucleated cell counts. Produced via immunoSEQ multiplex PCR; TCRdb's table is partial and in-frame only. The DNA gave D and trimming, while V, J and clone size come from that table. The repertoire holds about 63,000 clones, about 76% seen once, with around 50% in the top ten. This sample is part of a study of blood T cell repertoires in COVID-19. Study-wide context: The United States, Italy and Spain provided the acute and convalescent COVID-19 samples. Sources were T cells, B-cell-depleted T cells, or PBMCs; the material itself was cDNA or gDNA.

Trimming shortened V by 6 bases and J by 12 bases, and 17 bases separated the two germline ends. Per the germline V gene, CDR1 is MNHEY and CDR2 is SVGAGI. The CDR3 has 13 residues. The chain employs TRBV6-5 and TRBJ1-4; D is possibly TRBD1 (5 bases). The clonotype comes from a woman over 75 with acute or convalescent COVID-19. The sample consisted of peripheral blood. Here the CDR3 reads CASRTQGSGELFF. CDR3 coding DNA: TGTGCCAGCAGAACCCAGGGAAGTGGGGAACTGTTTTTT.